Shown below are 20 T cell receptor beta chains from a single sample sequenced in a study of cytomegalovirus exposure and HLA in healthy donors. The PCR made use of 60 Vbeta and 13 Jbeta primers. Data came from immunoSEQ multiplex PCR; TCRdb stores just in-frame clones and leaves some out. Among around 90,000 clones, about 80% were seen once, and the ten largest hold around 0.63%. Sequencing was performed on PBMCs. The receptors here all came from a man aged 25-45 years in good health and CMV-seronegative.

J is TRBJ1-2 and V is TRBV27; D may be TRBD1 (5 bases). V lost 5 bases, J lost 5 bases, and 9 bases lay in between. Germline V CDR1 and CDR2: MNHEY, SMNVEV (reference sequence). The CDR3 is 12 residues long. Here the CDR3 DNA reads TGTGCCAGCAGTCCAGGGAATTATGGCTACACCTTC. Protein: CASSPGNYGYTF.

The gene calls are TRBV6-1 and TRBJ1-2; TRBD1 matches at 9 bases. Germline V gene lookup returns CDR1 MNHNS and CDR2 SASEGT. The CDR3 sequence is 15 residues long. The V gene end was trimmed by 5 bases and the J gene end by 7 bases; junction bases not matched to a gene: 11. The chain's CDR3 is CASSIGRTGAGGYTF. CDR3 bases: TGTGCCAGCAGTATCGGCCGGACAGGGGCGGGTGGCTACACCTTC.

This sequence joins TRBV20-1 and TRBJ2-4, with TRBD1 matching 8 bases. CDR1 and CDR2 (germline): DFQATT, SNEGSKA (reference sequence). This CDR3 is 11 amino acids long. This CDR3 is CRGQGKNIQYF. The DNA for the CDR3 is TGCAGAGGACAGGGAAAAAACATTCAGTACTTC.

The chain joins TRBV5-4 to TRBJ1-3; 7 nucleotides line up with TRBD1. CDR1 SGHNT and CDR2 YYREEE come from the germline V gene (reference sequence). V was clipped by 0 bases and J by 2 bases; unmatched bases: 8. The CDR3 is 17 residues long. The CDR3 reads CASSLVGGTGAGNTIYF. The CDR3, as DNA: TGTGCCAGCAGCTTGGTGGGGGGCACAGGGGCTGGAAACACCATATATTTT.

The gene calls are TRBV27 and TRBJ2-2; D is unresolved. The germline V gene encodes CDR1 MNHEY and CDR2 SMNVEV (reference sequence). CDR3 size: 15 residues. The ends were cut back, 0 bases at V and 5 bases at J, with 10 bases in the middle. In DNA, the CDR3 is TGTGCCAGCAGTTTATCGAATCAGTATACCGGGGAGCTGTTTTTT. Its protein is CASSLSNQYTGELFF.

V is TRBV10-2 and J is TRBJ2-1, with D perhaps TRBD2 (6 bases). With 7 bases removed from V and 0 bases from J, the gap between germline ends came to 13 bases. Germline V gene data show CDR1 as WSHSY and CDR2 as SAAADI. The CDR3 consists of 15 residues. For the CDR3, the DNA is TGCGCCAGCACCTCGGTCGGGAGCTCCTACAATGAGCAGTTCTTC. This sequence encodes CASTSVGSSYNEQFF.

The rearrangement joins TRBV25-1 to TRBJ2-3; 9 bases are shared with TRBD2. The CDR3 runs to 14 residues. V lost 6 bases to trimming and J lost 3 bases; unmatched junction nucleotides: 4. CDR1 MGHDK and CDR2 SYGVNS come from the germline V gene. This chain's CDR3 is CASSQAGGTDTQYF. Here the CDR3 DNA reads TGTGCCAGCAGCCAGGCGGGGGGGACAGATACGCAGTATTTT. Combining the CDR3 with reference TRBV25-1 and TRBJ2-3 gives the whole variable domain EADIYQTPRYLVIGTGKKITLECSQTMGHDKMYWYQQDPGMELHLIHYSYGVNSTEKGDLSSESTVSRIRTEHFPLTLESARPSHTSQYLCASSQAGGTDTQYFGPGTRLTVL.

The chain recombines TRBV7-9 with TRBJ2-1; 9 positions agree with TRBD2. This CDR3 has 16 amino acids. The V gene end was trimmed by 1 base and the J gene end by 9 bases; junction bases not matched to a gene: 10. Germline CDR1 is SEHNR and CDR2 is FQNEAQ (reference sequence). CDR3 nucleotides: TGTGCCAGCAGCTTAGGGTCGGCGGGGGGGCCTTTTGAGCAGTTCTTC. Protein product: CASSLGSAGGPFEQFF.

The gene calls are TRBV19 and TRBJ1-1; TRBD1 is a possible D gene (5 bases). The CDR3 is 13 residues long. Trimming cost V 6 bases and J 5 bases, with 13 bases left between them. Germline lookup yields CDR1 LNHDA and CDR2 SQIVND (reference sequence). CDR3 in DNA: TGTGCCAGTAGCAACGACAGAAAAACTGAAGCTTTCTTT. It translates to CASSNDRKTEAFF.

V usage is TRBV6-6 and J usage is TRBJ2-3; no clear D gene. The CDR3 sequence is 16 residues long. Per the germline V gene, CDR1 is MNHNY and CDR2 is SVGAGI (reference sequence). Trimming pared 0 bases from V and 1 base from J, leaving 11 bases between. CDR3 in amino acids: CASSYSAAARTDTQYF. Written as DNA, the CDR3 is TGTGCCAGCAGTTACTCCGCTGCGGCGCGCACAGATACGCAGTATTTT.

V is TRBV11-3 and J is TRBJ2-3; D is perhaps TRBD1 (5 bases). Trimming cost V 5 bases and J 1 base, with 16 bases left between them. This CDR3 spans 16 amino acids. In germline, CDR1 is SGHNT, CDR2 YENEEA. CDR3 residues: CASSQGARPGTDTQYF. The CDR3 region has the DNA TGTGCCAGCAGCCAAGGGGCTCGGCCTGGCACAGATACGCAGTATTTT.

This clone was counted a single time. The rearrangement uses TRBV10-3 and TRBJ1-2; a weak D match, TRBD1 (6 bases). V was pared by 5 bases and J by 5 bases, with 30 bases between. The CDR3 contains 19 residues. Germline V gene data show CDR1 as ENHRY and CDR2 as SYGVKD. CDR3 nucleotide sequence: TGTGCCATCAGTTCTCTTTTCACTTCGACAGGCGGGGGAGATTATGGCTACACCTTC. Translated: CAISSLFTSTGGGDYGYTF.

The chain carries TRBV5-4 and TRBJ1-2; D possibly corresponds to TRBD1 (6 bases). CDR3 length: 18 amino acids. The V and J ends lost 4 bases and 2 bases respectively, with 24 bases between them. CDR1 SGHNT and CDR2 YYREEE come from the germline V gene (reference sequence). The CDR3 loop reads CASSHTGPLHTLNYGYTF. The DNA for the CDR3 is TGTGCCAGCAGCCACACAGGGCCTCTCCATACCTTAAACTATGGCTACACCTTC.

V gene TRBV11-2 combines with J gene TRBJ2-1; D is possibly TRBD1 (6 bases). The CDR3 extends over 16 amino acids. The germline gives CDR1 SGHAT, CDR2 FQNNGV. V lost 5 bases, J lost 0 bases, and 14 bases lay in between. In DNA form, the CDR3 reads TGTGCCAGCAGCCATCCATGGGACATCTCCTACAATGAGCAGTTCTTC. It encodes CASSHPWDISYNEQFF.

The chain is built from TRBV29-1 and TRBJ1-2; 9 nucleotides match TRBD1. The V gene end was trimmed by 7 bases and the J gene end by 8 bases; junction bases not matched to a gene: 17. This CDR3 is built from 15 residues. The germline V gene encodes CDR1 SQVTM and CDR2 ANQGSEA. The CDR3 is CSGGSGTGRFGGYTF. CDR3 coding DNA: TGCAGCGGGGGATCCGGGACAGGGAGGTTTGGCGGCTACACCTTC.

The chain uses TRBV5-6 and TRBJ2-7, with 8 positions matching TRBD2. Looked up from germline, CDR1 is SGHDT and CDR2 is YYEEEE. The length of the CDR3 is 14 residues. J lost 5 bases, V lost 6 bases, and 10 bases had no gene match. Here the CDR3 reads CASKGQGTRDEQYF. The CDR3 DNA sequence: TGTGCCAGCAAAGGGCAGGGGACTAGGGACGAGCAGTACTTC.

This chain uses TRBV27 with TRBJ1-2; 8 bases map to TRBD1. Unmatched junction bases numbered 7, after V lost 10 bases and J lost 6 bases. The germline V gene has CDR1 MNHEY and CDR2 SMNVEV (reference sequence). The CDR3 is 12 residues long. The CDR3 sequence: CAIGTGGDGYTF. In DNA, the CDR3 is TGTGCCATCGGGACAGGAGGCGATGGCTACACCTTC.

CDR3 DNA sequence: TGTGCCAGCAGTTTTGGAGTCACAGATACGCAGTATTTT. Translation gives CASSFGVTDTQYF. V and J are TRBV27 and TRBJ2-3; D is ambiguous. V lost 3 bases, J lost 2 bases, and 6 bases lay in between. The germline gives CDR1 MNHEY, CDR2 SMNVEV (reference sequence). The CDR3 contains 13 residues.

The gene calls are TRBV2 and TRBJ1-5, with D possibly TRBD1 on 6 matching bases. CDR1 is SNHLY, CDR2 FYNNEI, per germline. V lost 4 bases to trimming and J lost 3 bases, with 10 bases between them. The CDR3 is 14 residues long. CDR3 in amino acids: CASSVWTDNQPQHF. CDR3 in DNA: TGTGCCAGCAGTGTGTGGACAGACAATCAGCCCCAGCATTTT.

The chain links TRBV6-5 to TRBJ1-1, with 7 bases fitting TRBD1. The germline CDR1 and CDR2 sequences are MNHEY and SVGAGI. The CDR3 sequence is 13 residues long. After removal of 6 bases from V and 6 bases from J, the junction contained 7 bases not matched to a gene. DNA of the CDR3: TGTGCCAGCAGGCGACAGGGACGGGCTGAAGCTTTCTTT. Amino acid sequence: CASRRQGRAEAFF.